Listed below are T cell receptor beta chains from one sample, sequenced in a study of T cell repertoires in cytomegalovirus infection. TCRdb ran MiXCR on the reads and lists one entry per CDR3 protein. The data hold approximately 590,000 distinct CDR3 sequences, with around 40% observed a single time. No antigen is known for these receptors. The sequencing used cultured PBMCs, collected from culture after CMV antigen stimulation. These receptors were taken from a human donor in good health (CMV status not recorded). Some clones in this sample may be carry-over from other donors' samples. The CDR3 runs from the conserved cysteine through the conserved F or W. Fields, in order: CDR3 protein, CDR3 DNA, D gene, V gene, J gene, clone size, CDR3 length. The D gene is left open where the match is weak. Expanded clones get a size class; other rows say once, few or many, or leave the size out.

CDR3: CASSFGQDYGYTF; DNA: TGTGCCAGCAGCTTCGGACAGGACTATGGCTACACCTTC; D: TRBD1; V: TRBV7-6; J: TRBJ1-2; size: .; length: 13
CDR3: CASSPGLVYNEQFF; DNA: TGTGCCAGCAGCCCTGGACTAGTGTACAATGAGCAGTTCTTC; D: TRBD2; V: TRBV7-9; J: TRBJ2-1; size: .; length: 14
CDR3: CASRDREGEQFF; DNA: TGTGCCAGCAGAGACAGGGAAGGTGAGCAGTTCTTC; D: TRBD1; V: TRBV12-3/TRBV12-4; J: TRBJ2-1; size: few; length: 12
CDR3: CASSTQGAVYGYTF; DNA: TGTGCCAGCAGTACGCAGGGGGCGGTCTATGGCTACACCTTC; D: TRBD1; V: TRBV7-2; J: TRBJ1-2; size: few; length: 14
CDR3: CASSKRTGSNTGELFF; DNA: TGTGCCAGCAGCAAAAGGACAGGGTCGAACACCGGGGAGCTGTTTTTT; D: TRBD1; V: TRBV7-2; J: TRBJ2-2; size: many; length: 16
CDR3: CASSTYRGSEQYF; DNA: TGTGCCAGCAGTACCTACAGGGGATCCGAGCAGTACTTC; D: TRBD1; V: TRBV28; J: TRBJ2-7; size: .; length: 13
CDR3: CVSQRDSYEQYF; DNA: TGTGTCTCGCAGAGGGACTCCTACGAGCAGTACTTC; D: .; V: TRBV6-6; J: TRBJ2-7; size: few; length: 12
CDR3: CASSLGEFTDTQYF; DNA: TGTGCCAGCAGCTTAGGGGAATTCACAGATACGCAGTATTTT; D: .; V: TRBV7-2; J: TRBJ2-3; size: .; length: 14
CDR3: CASSQGGNSPLHF; DNA: TGTGCCAGCAGTCAGGGTGGGAACTCACCCCTCCACTTT; D: .; V: TRBV7-8; J: TRBJ1-6; size: .; length: 13
CDR3: CASSLGPYQANYGYTF; DNA: TGTGCCAGCAGTTTAGGGCCTTACCAAGCTAACTATGGCTACACCTTC; D: .; V: TRBV28; J: TRBJ1-2; size: .; length: 16
CDR3: CASGSHRDMNTEAFF; DNA: TGTGCTAGTGGTTCCCACAGGGACATGAACACTGAAGCTTTCTTT; D: .; V: TRBV12-5; J: TRBJ1-1; size: once; length: 15
CDR3: CASSILAGGPDNEQFF; DNA: TGTGCCAGCAGTATCCTAGCGGGGGGGCCGGACAATGAGCAGTTCTTC; D: TRBD2; V: TRBV6-1; J: TRBJ2-1; size: .; length: 16
CDR3: CASTARGAGGVGQPQHF; DNA: TGTGCCAGCACCGCGAGGGGGGCAGGGGGCGTCGGACAGCCCCAGCATTTT; D: TRBD1; V: TRBV7-2; J: TRBJ1-5; size: many; length: 17
CDR3: CASSLSSGRGSVEAFF; DNA: TGTGCCAGCAGTTTAAGCTCGGGCAGGGGGTCGGTTGAAGCTTTCTTT; D: TRBD1; V: TRBV12-3/TRBV12-4; J: TRBJ1-1; size: few; length: 16
CDR3: CASSLDSSYEQYF; DNA: TGTGCCAGCAGCTTAGACAGCTCCTACGAGCAGTACTTC; D: .; V: TRBV7-2; J: TRBJ2-7; size: many; length: 13
CDR3: CASSLELGETQYF; DNA: TGTGCCAGCAGCTTAGAGCTCGGGGAGACCCAGTACTTC; D: .; V: TRBV7-8; J: TRBJ2-5; size: .; length: 13
CDR3: CASSWGDRTGAVQYF; DNA: TGCGCCAGCAGCTGGGGGGACCGGACAGGGGCTGTGCAGTACTTC; D: TRBD1; V: TRBV5-1; J: TRBJ2-7; size: .; length: 15
CDR3: CASSLTSDQETQYF; DNA: TGTGCCAGCAGTCTTACTAGCGACCAAGAGACCCAGTACTTC; D: TRBD2; V: TRBV6-2/TRBV6-3; J: TRBJ2-5; size: .; length: 14
CDR3: CASSPTGPGTSGGAAETQYF; DNA: TGTGCCAGCAGTCCCACCGGTCCCGGGACTAGCGGGGGGGCTGCGGAGACCCAGTACTTC; D: TRBD2; V: TRBV27; J: TRBJ2-5; size: .; length: 20
CDR3: CASSYNRGEQYF; DNA: TGTGCCAGCAGTTACAACCGAGGGGAGCAGTACTTC; D: .; V: TRBV6-7; J: TRBJ2-7; size: .; length: 12
CDR3: CASINRGTEAFF; DNA: TGTGCCAGCATTAACAGGGGAACTGAAGCTTTCTTT; D: TRBD1; V: TRBV2; J: TRBJ1-1; size: .; length: 12
CDR3: CASSVRGRDTQYF; DNA: TGTGCCAGCAGTGTCCGGGGGAGAGATACGCAGTATTTT; D: .; V: TRBV12-3/TRBV12-4; J: TRBJ2-3; size: few; length: 13
CDR3: CSVEDPSGRLSGELFF; DNA: TGCAGCGTTGAAGACCCTAGCGGGAGATTGTCCGGGGAGCTGTTTTTT; D: TRBD2; V: TRBV29-1; J: TRBJ2-2; size: .; length: 16
CDR3: CATSDYTPPPSDGYTF; DNA: TGTGCCACCAGTGATTATACGCCTCCTCCAAGCGATGGCTACACCTTC; D: .; V: TRBV24-1; J: TRBJ1-2; size: .; length: 16
CDR3: CASSENTGNTIYF; DNA: TGTGCCAGCAGTGAAAATACTGGAAACACCATATATTTT; D: .; V: TRBV6-1; J: TRBJ1-3; size: .; length: 13
CDR3: CASSLEGLGGANVLTF; DNA: TGTGCCAGCAGCTTGGAGGGGTTAGGTGGGGCCAACGTCCTGACTTTC; D: .; V: TRBV7-8; J: TRBJ2-6; size: .; length: 16
CDR3: CASRKAGDVTDTQYF; DNA: TGTGCCAGCCGGAAAGCGGGGGATGTAACAGATACGCAGTATTTT; D: TRBD2; V: TRBV18; J: TRBJ2-3; size: once; length: 15
CDR3: CASSLVPRTGRTDTQYF; DNA: TGTGCCAGCAGCTTAGTCCCACGGACCGGGCGTACAGATACGCAGTATTTT; D: .; V: TRBV7-2; J: TRBJ2-3; size: few; length: 17
CDR3: CASSQLAGGPDTQYF; DNA: TGTGCCAGCAGTCAACTAGCGGGGGGGCCCGATACGCAGTATTTT; D: TRBD2; V: TRBV6-5; J: TRBJ2-3; size: few; length: 15
CDR3: CASRTRPVEGNEQFF; DNA: TGTGCCAGCAGAACCCGCCCAGTGGAGGGGAATGAGCAGTTCTTC; D: .; V: TRBV7-2; J: TRBJ2-1; size: many; length: 15
CDR3: CASSPAGTSGGTDTQYF; DNA: TGTGCCAGCAGTCCAGCAGGGACTAGCGGGGGAACAGATACGCAGTATTTT; D: TRBD2; V: TRBV6-8; J: TRBJ2-3; size: .; length: 17
CDR3: CASSLASGGNQPQHF; DNA: TGTGCCAGCAGCTTAGCTTCAGGGGGCAATCAGCCCCAGCATTTT; D: .; V: TRBV7-9; J: TRBJ1-5; size: .; length: 15
CDR3: CASSGGGWSYNEQFF; DNA: TGTGCCAGCAGCGGCGGGGGCTGGTCCTACAATGAGCAGTTCTTC; D: .; V: TRBV6-5; J: TRBJ2-1; size: .; length: 15
CDR3: CASHLGGAGTDTQYF; DNA: TGTGCCAGCCACCTCGGGGGGGCCGGCACAGATACGCAGTATTTT; D: TRBD2; V: TRBV28; J: TRBJ2-3; size: few; length: 15
CDR3: CASSLGRVAIYGYTF; DNA: TGCGCCAGCAGCCTAGGGCGGGTGGCCATCTATGGCTACACCTTC; D: .; V: TRBV4-3; J: TRBJ1-2; size: few; length: 15
CDR3: CSARYYGQGRGDYGYTF; DNA: TGCAGTGCTCGATACTATGGACAGGGAAGAGGAGACTATGGCTACACCTTC; D: TRBD1; V: TRBV20-1; J: TRBJ1-2; size: .; length: 17
CDR3: CASSHPRTNTEAFF; DNA: TGCGCCAGCAGCCACCCGCGGACGAACACTGAAGCTTTCTTT; D: .; V: TRBV4-1; J: TRBJ1-1; size: .; length: 14
CDR3: CASSLKSYNSPLHF; DNA: TGTGCCAGCAGCTTAAAGAGTTATAATTCACCCCTCCACTTT; D: .; V: TRBV7-2; J: TRBJ1-6; size: .; length: 14
CDR3: CASSYPLAGGLGEQFF; DNA: TGCGCCAGCAGCTACCCACTAGCGGGGGGGCTCGGTGAGCAGTTCTTC; D: TRBD2; V: TRBV4-1; J: TRBJ2-1; size: few; length: 16
CDR3: CASSRASDHTGELFF; DNA: TGTGCCAGCAGTCGGGCTAGCGATCACACCGGGGAGCTGTTTTTT; D: .; V: TRBV2; J: TRBJ2-2; size: .; length: 15
CDR3: CASSIRVGTLTYEQYF; DNA: TGTGCCAGTAGTATCAGGGTGGGGACATTAACCTACGAGCAGTACTTC; D: .; V: TRBV19; J: TRBJ2-7; size: .; length: 16